This TCR beta chain stems from a study of blood T cell repertoires in COVID-19. Methods used by the authors: Using reference gene primer amplification, nucleated cell counts were estimated. Profiling relied on immunoSEQ multiplex PCR, and the TCRdb table lists in-frame clones only, not all of them. Clonal size and the V and J genes are those of that table, whereas D and trimming came from the DNA. The repertoire holds roughly 87,000 clones, with about nine tenths as singletons. The CDR3 runs to 14 residues. Germline V CDR1 and CDR2: KGHDR, SFDVKD. The germline V and J ends were trimmed by 4 bases and 6 bases, with 12 bases remaining between them.

The TCR comes from a man in his 60s with acute or convalescent COVID-19. This chain links TRBV24-1 with TRBJ2-1; TRBD1 is a possible D gene (7 bases). Sequencing was carried out using peripheral blood. CDR3 nucleotide sequence: TGTGCCACCAGTGACAGGGGGGAAGGCAATGAGCAGTTCTTC. Its translation is CATSDRGEGNEQFF.